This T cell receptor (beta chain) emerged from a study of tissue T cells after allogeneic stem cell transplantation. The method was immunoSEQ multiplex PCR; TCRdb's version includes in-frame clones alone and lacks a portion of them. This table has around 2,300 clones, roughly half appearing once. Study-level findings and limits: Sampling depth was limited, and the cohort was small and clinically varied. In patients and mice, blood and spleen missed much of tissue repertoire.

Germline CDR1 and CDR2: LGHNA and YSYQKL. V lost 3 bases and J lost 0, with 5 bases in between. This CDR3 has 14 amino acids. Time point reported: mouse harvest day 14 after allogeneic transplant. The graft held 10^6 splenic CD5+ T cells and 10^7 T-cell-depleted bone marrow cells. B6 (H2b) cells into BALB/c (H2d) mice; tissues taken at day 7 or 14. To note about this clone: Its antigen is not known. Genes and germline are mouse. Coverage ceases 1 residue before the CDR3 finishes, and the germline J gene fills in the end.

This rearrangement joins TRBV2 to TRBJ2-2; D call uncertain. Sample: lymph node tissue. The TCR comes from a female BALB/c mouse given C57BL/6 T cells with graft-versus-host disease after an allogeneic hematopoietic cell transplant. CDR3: CASSQDPNTGQLYF. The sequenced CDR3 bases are TGTGCCAGCAGCCAGGACCCAAACACCGGGCAGCTCTAC.